The sample holds one count of the clone carrying this TCR beta chain. Its antigen is unidentified. Treatment of any kind had been given to no patient before thyroid surgery. V was clipped by 5 bases and J by 0 bases; unmatched bases: 6. The CDR3 has 16 residues. Germline V lookup: CDR1 SGHAT, CDR2 FQNNGV. The data derive from a study of metastatic and nonmetastatic thyroid tumors. In the study overall: A comparison of repertoires was made across blood and tumor or nodule tissue from malignant and benign thyroid patients. Study-wide points: Across blood and tumor, TCR beta diversity in malignant thyroid tumors was reportedly significantly higher than in benign nodules.

In the authors' workflow: Construction of a distant-metastasis classifier for papillary thyroid cancer relied on CDR3 differences across clinicopathological groups. TCRdb re-clonotyped the PCR reads via MiXCR. It is TCRdb's table, rather than the study itself, that gives the V and J calls and clone size. The sample holds 8,000 to 10,000 clones, roughly 35% seen once. V usage is TRBV11-2 and J usage is TRBJ2-3; TRBD2 aligns across 9 bases. The sequence was obtained from a female donor with papillary thyroid cancer or a benign thyroid nodule (not recorded which). Some clones in this sample may be carry-over from other donors' samples. Sequenced sample: tumor tissue. CDR3 nucleotides: TGTGCCAGCAGCAAGGGACTAGCAGTAAGCACAGATACGCAGTATTTT. Amino acids: CASSKGLAVSTDTQYF.